This T cell receptor (beta chain) was identified during a study of blood T cells in healthy people across ages. Regarding the study as a whole: The donors' CMV status was not determined, possibly confounding changes in expanded clonotypes.

This CDR3 contains 12 residues. Germline V gives CDR1 GTSNPN, CDR2 SVGIG (reference sequence). Primers used in a second PCR of roughly 6 to 11 cycles were a sample-barcoded 5' primer and a J-beta primer mix. TCRdb re-called the 5' RACE reads with MiXCR, one entry per CDR3 protein. Of about 780,000 distinct CDR3 sequences listed, 20% to 30% were seen once; the top ten hold roughly 3.1%. In regard to this clonotype: The antigen is unknown.

This same sample was also taken into another study, of T cells of mothers and their children. That source reports: At a sensitivity of about 100 clones per million clonotypes, no persistent microchimeric T cell clones appeared.

The chain joins TRBV30 to TRBJ2-5; D unclear. The tail of the sequence fits TRBJ2-7 better, so the J call may be wrong. The source is a boy between 10 and 17 years old in good health. The sample was blood. The CDR3 loop is CAWSSGGYEQYF. As DNA, the CDR3 is TGTGCCTGGTCGTCGGGTGGCTACGAGCAGTACTTC.